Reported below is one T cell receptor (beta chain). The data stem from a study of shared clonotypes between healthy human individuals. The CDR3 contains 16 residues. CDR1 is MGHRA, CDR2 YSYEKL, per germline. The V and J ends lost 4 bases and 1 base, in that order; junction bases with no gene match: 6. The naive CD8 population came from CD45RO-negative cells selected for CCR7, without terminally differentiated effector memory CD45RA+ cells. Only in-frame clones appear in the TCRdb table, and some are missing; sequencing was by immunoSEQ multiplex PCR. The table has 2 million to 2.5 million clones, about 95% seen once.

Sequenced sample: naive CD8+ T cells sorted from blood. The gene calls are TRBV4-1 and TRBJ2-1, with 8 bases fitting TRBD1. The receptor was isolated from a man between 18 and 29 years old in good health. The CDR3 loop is CASSLTDRGSYNEQFF. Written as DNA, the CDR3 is TGCGCCAGCAGCCTTACTGACAGGGGTTCCTACAATGAGCAGTTCTTC.